The next 11 T cell receptor beta chains were all read from a single sample in a study of T cells in Graves' hyperthyroidism and ophthalmopathy. The TCR beta CDR3 regions underwent amplification using RNA transcripts as the source. HTBI primers were employed in a first-round RT-PCR of the TCR CDR3. From the multiplex PCR reads, TCRdb called clonotypes with MiXCR, one entry per CDR3 protein. The sample has 550,000 to 700,000 distinct CDR3 sequences, around 15% seen once; the top ten hold around 4%. Sequencing input: blood. Source of these receptors: a woman between 40 and 55 years old with Graves' ophthalmopathy.

J is TRBJ1-1 and V is TRBV28; D remains unclear. The CDR3 is made up of 16 amino acids. Trimming cost V 3 bases and J 0 bases, with 14 bases left between them. Per germline, CDR1 MDHEN and CDR2 SYDVKM. The CDR3 sequence: CASSFVAGRMNTEAFF. CDR3 in DNA: TGTGCCAGCAGTTTCGTGGCAGGCCGCATGAACACTGAAGCTTTCTTT.

V gene TRBV6-5 combines with J gene TRBJ2-7; 9 nucleotides line up with TRBD1. The CDR3 loop spans 16 amino acids. From germline, CDR1 is MNHEY and CDR2 SVGAGI. Trimming cost V 0 bases and J 4 bases; bases outside gene matches: 7. The CDR3 sequence is CASSYSPDRGRYEQYF. The CDR3 region has the DNA TGTGCCAGCAGTTACTCCCCGGACAGGGGTCGTTACGAGCAGTACTTC.

Ten or more counts support this clonotype. The chain employs TRBV20-1 and TRBJ2-7; maybe TRBD2 (6 bases). Germline CDR1 reads DFQATT; CDR2 reads SNEGSKA (reference sequence). This CDR3 is 14 amino acids long. Trimming took off 7 bases at V and 0 bases at J, with 16 bases between the two ends. The CDR3 DNA reads as TGCAGTGGTACTCTCGGGACTGTCTCCTACGAGCAGTACTTC. Translated, it gives CSGTLGTVSYEQYF.

This clonotype was recorded many times. The DNA for the CDR3 is TGTGCCAGCAGCTTAGGAGTCTCACCCGAGCAGTACTTC. Amino acids: CASSLGVSPEQYF. The chain couples TRBV7-2 to TRBJ2-7; D uncertain. V shed 1 base and J shed 6 bases, with 10 bases lying between them. Germline CDR1 and CDR2: SGHTA and FQGNSA. The CDR3 sequence is 13 residues long.

This clonotype was detected many times. The chain carries TRBV28 and TRBJ2-7; TRBD2 agrees at 10 bases. Germline CDR1 reads MDHEN; CDR2 reads SYDVKM. This CDR3 region has 14 residues. V shed 5 bases, J shed 3 bases, and the junction held 4 bases outside the gene matches. The CDR3 nucleotides read TGTGCCAGCAGTCAAAGGACTAGCGGCTACGAGCAGTACTTC. Protein product: CASSQRTSGYEQYF.

This clonotype came up many times. The chain links TRBV30 to TRBJ1-1, with D possibly TRBD1 on 5 matching bases. This CDR3 spans 13 amino acids. Germline CDR1 reads GTSNPN; CDR2 reads SVGIG (reference sequence). V gave up 5 bases and J gave up 1 base, with 11 bases separating them. CDR3 DNA: TGTGCCTGGTCCGGGGGTGGGAACACTGAAGCTTTCTTT. Protein sequence: CAWSGGGNTEAFF.

This clonotype was found a few times. The chain has TRBV6-1 and TRBJ2-4; TRBD2 matches 7 bases. Germline CDR1 is MNHNS and CDR2 is SASEGT. The CDR3 runs 16 residues. The ends lost 6 bases at V and 8 bases at J; junction bases unmatched: 16. In DNA form, the CDR3 reads TGTGCCAGCAGCCCCTTGCGGGAGCTACTCCGGGACATTCAGTACTTC. It translates to CASSPLRELLRDIQYF.

This clonotype has a count of ten or more. The chain recombines TRBV6-2 or TRBV6-3 with TRBJ2-7; 7 bases align to TRBD2. Trimming removed 8 bases from V and 6 bases from J; junction bases left unmatched: 7. CDR1 is MNHEY, CDR2 SVGEGT, per germline. This CDR3 is built from 12 residues. Here the CDR3 DNA reads TGTGCCAGCCTTGGGGGGGACGGCGAGCAGTACTTC. This gives the protein CASLGGDGEQYF.

Only one count was recorded for this clonotype. V gene TRBV11-2 combines with J gene TRBJ2-7, with no clear D. Trimming left V 10 bases short and J 0 bases short, with 13 bases between. This CDR3 region has 13 residues. The germline V gene encodes CDR1 SGHAT and CDR2 FQNNGV. The CDR3 protein is CATTTSNSYEQYF. As DNA, the CDR3 is TGTGCCACCACCACTTCGAACTCCTACGAGCAGTACTTC.

This clonotype was observed many times. The V gene is TRBV6-1, the J gene TRBJ2-7; possibly TRBD2 for D (6 bases). Trimming removed 7 bases from V and 1 base from J, with 17 bases in between. Germline V gives CDR1 MNHNS, CDR2 SASEGT. The CDR3 contains 15 residues. The CDR3 DNA is TGTGCCAGCACCCAAAGCTGGCGGGGTTCCTACGAGCAGTACTTC. Amino acids: CASTQSWRGSYEQYF.

This clonotype was counted ten times or more. The gene calls are TRBV19 and TRBJ1-2; D unresolved. The V gene lost 1 base and the J gene lost 3 bases, with 15 bases spanning the gap. CDR1 and CDR2 from the germline V gene are LNHDA and SQIVND (reference sequence). The CDR3 covers 16 residues. The CDR3 DNA is TGTGCCAGTAGTATAGGTCCTGGAGCAGGTTACTATGGCTACACCTTC. As protein: CASSIGPGAGYYGYTF.